This T cell receptor beta chain was obtained from a study of T cells after yellow fever vaccination. This clonotype appeared a few times. The target antigen is unknown. Study results and limitations: Reappearance after the booster was seen for most primary-vaccination clones, at more than 95% CD4 and 75% to 90% CD8.

Each CDR3 protein is one row after TCRdb ran MiXCR on the 5' RACE reads. Of more than 350,000 distinct CDR3 sequences in the sample, 11% were seen once. Germline values: CDR1 SGHRS, CDR2 YFSETQ. This CDR3 has 15 amino acids. Trimming cost V 2 bases and J 0 bases; bases outside gene matches: 2. This TCR was recovered from a man between 18 and 35 years old who received the YFV17D yellow fever vaccine. Material: PBMCs, obtained on the day of the first yellow fever vaccination. The genes are TRBV5-1 and TRBJ2-1; 7 bases are shared with TRBD2. CDR3 nucleotides: TGCGCCAGCAGCTTCACGGGGGGCTCCTACAATGAGCAGTTCTTC. Translated, it gives CASSFTGGSYNEQFF.